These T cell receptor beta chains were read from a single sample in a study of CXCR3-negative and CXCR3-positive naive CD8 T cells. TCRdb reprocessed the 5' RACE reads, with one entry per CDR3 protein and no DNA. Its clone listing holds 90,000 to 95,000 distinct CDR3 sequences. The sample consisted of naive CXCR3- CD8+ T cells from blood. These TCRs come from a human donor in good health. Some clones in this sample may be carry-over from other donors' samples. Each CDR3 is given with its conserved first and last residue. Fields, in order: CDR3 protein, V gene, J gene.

CASSPRTSSNEQFF,TRBV7-3,TRBJ2-1
CASSQVAEYEQYF,TRBV4-1,TRBJ2-7
CASSQEAGTSYEQYF,TRBV4-1,TRBJ2-7
CASSLIAGYSNEQFF,TRBV12-3/TRBV12-4,TRBJ2-1
CASNLSGGVEEQFF,TRBV12-3/TRBV12-4,TRBJ2-1
CASTYSGVSSYNEQFF,TRBV6-2/TRBV6-3,TRBJ2-1
CASSLVGQGMNTEAFF,TRBV12-3/TRBV12-4,TRBJ1-1
CASSPALAGIYEQFF,TRBV28,TRBJ2-1
CASSSSYAHGYTF,TRBV7-2,TRBJ1-2
CASRPDGSYEQYF,TRBV7-6,TRBJ2-7
CASSPPPTATRDTEAFF,TRBV14,TRBJ1-1
CASSRLIPTDTQYF,TRBV7-8,TRBJ2-3
CASSHRGYEQYF,TRBV7-9,TRBJ2-7
CASSQDDAGAGELFF,TRBV4-2,TRBJ2-2
CASSLGTGFVYEQYF,TRBV28,TRBJ2-7
CAISESPGQYEQYF,TRBV10-3,TRBJ2-7
CASSKLEGGAYEKLFF,TRBV7-9,TRBJ1-4
CASSFNQGDSNQPQHF,TRBV4-1,TRBJ1-5
CSVAFSADTQYF,TRBV29-1,TRBJ2-3
CASYRRGEGTDTQYF,TRBV6-1,TRBJ2-3
CASSPRGQGPRMQFF,TRBV7-8,TRBJ2-1
CASSSEFSGANVLTF,TRBV6-5,TRBJ2-6
CSVAPRERPYNEQFF,TRBV29-1,TRBJ2-1
CASSLRGLDEQYF,TRBV7-6,TRBJ2-7
CASSFTETQYF,TRBV11-2,TRBJ2-5
CASSRISRGNAYNEQFF,TRBV21-1,TRBJ2-1
CSARPGATYEQYF,TRBV20-1,TRBJ2-7
CASSPTSGSVYNEQFF,TRBV12-3/TRBV12-4,TRBJ2-1
CASSRSGIYQETQYF,TRBV14,TRBJ2-5
CASSLGTATYEQYF,TRBV13,TRBJ2-7
CASTLGANEQFF,TRBV12-3/TRBV12-4,TRBJ2-1
CASSQVLGEAFF,TRBV14,TRBJ1-1
CATSRAGLGSPQHF,TRBV15,TRBJ1-5
CASSLGPSGNNEQFF,TRBV11-2,TRBJ2-1
CSVELDPTGELFF,TRBV29-1,TRBJ2-2
CASSLPPGPTLPGELFF,TRBV12-3/TRBV12-4,TRBJ2-2
CASRGGFNEKLFF,TRBV27,TRBJ1-4
CASGLAVYNEQFF,TRBV12-3/TRBV12-4,TRBJ2-1
CASSSEYNEQFF,TRBV7-9,TRBJ2-1
CAISPDRADEQYF,TRBV10-3,TRBJ2-7
CASSLAFGFANTGELFF,TRBV7-6,TRBJ2-2
CSVPGQGHEKLFF,TRBV29-1,TRBJ1-4
CASSPGQNYEQYF,TRBV12-3/TRBV12-4,TRBJ2-7
CASSFQGRYIGHEQYF,TRBV28,TRBJ2-7
CASSEFLRNEQFF,TRBV28,TRBJ2-1
CASSEMREGLYEQFF,TRBV2,TRBJ2-1
CASSLAPGLAETHTTDTQYF,TRBV12-3/TRBV12-4,TRBJ2-3
CASSQIFLDTVYEQYF,TRBV4-3,TRBJ2-7
CASSQDKDRVWTQYF,TRBV4-1,TRBJ2-5
CSVVADYGYTF,TRBV29-1,TRBJ1-2
CASSLEGLTDTQYF,TRBV5-5,TRBJ2-3
CASSLVSWPYEQYF,TRBV5-6,TRBJ2-7
CASSSSGSDNSPLHF,TRBV6-5,TRBJ1-6